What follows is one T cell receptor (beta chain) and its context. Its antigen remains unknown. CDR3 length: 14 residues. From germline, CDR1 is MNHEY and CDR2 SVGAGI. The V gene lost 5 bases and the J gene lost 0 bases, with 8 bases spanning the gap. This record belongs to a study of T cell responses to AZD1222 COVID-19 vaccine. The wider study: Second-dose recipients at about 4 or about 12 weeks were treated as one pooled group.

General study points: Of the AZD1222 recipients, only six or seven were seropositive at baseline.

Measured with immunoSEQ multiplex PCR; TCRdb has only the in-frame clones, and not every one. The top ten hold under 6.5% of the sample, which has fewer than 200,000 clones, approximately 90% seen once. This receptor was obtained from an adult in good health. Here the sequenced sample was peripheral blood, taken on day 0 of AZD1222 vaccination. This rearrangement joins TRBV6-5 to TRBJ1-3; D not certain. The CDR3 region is CASSPGSSGNTIYF. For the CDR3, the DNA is TGTGCCAGCAGTCCCGGGTCCTCTGGAAACACCATATATTTT.